One and the same sample provided the 14 T cell receptor beta chains below, sequenced in a study of blood T cell repertoires in COVID-19. The table came from immunoSEQ multiplex PCR; TCRdb's copy has only in-frame clones and leaves some out. The sample lists 400,000 to 550,000 clones, nearly 90% seen once, with roughly 1.9% in the top ten. Input material: PBMCs or T cells enriched from blood (not recorded which). Receptor source: a woman between 18 and 29 years old with acute COVID-19.

This clone was counted once. This chain links TRBV5-1 with TRBJ1-2, with 9 bases lining up with TRBD1. The CDR3 is 14 residues long. The germline gives CDR1 SGHRS, CDR2 YFSETQ. The V segment lost 4 bases and the J segment 3 bases; nucleotides outside the gene matches: 4. The CDR3 DNA reads as TGCGCCAGCAGCCCTACAGGGGGCGACTATGGCTACACCTTC. It yields the protein CASSPTGGDYGYTF.

This chain connects TRBV27 to TRBJ1-3; D might be TRBD1 (6 bases). This CDR3 has 14 residues. Germline V gene sequence: CDR1 MNHEY, CDR2 SMNVEV (reference sequence). V was cut by 5 bases and J by 4 bases, with 12 bases left in between. CDR3 sequence reads: CASSDTGTGNTIYF. CDR3 in DNA: TGTGCCAGCAGTGACACAGGGACGGGAAACACCATATATTTT.

This chain uses TRBV3-1 (or the pseudogene TRBV3-2) with TRBJ1-4; D gene unclear. Germline loops: CDR1 LGHDT, CDR2 YNNKEL (reference sequence). The CDR3 is 14 amino acids. The ends were cut back, 7 bases at V and 8 bases at J, with 17 bases in the middle. The CDR3 is CASKSRAGGEKLFF. As DNA, the CDR3 is TGTGCCAGCAAATCTAGGGCCGGAGGGGAAAAACTGTTTTTT.

The genes are TRBV10-3 and TRBJ2-2; the match to TRBD2 covers 14 bases. This CDR3 comprises 16 residues. V lost 10 bases to trimming and J lost 1 base; unmatched junction nucleotides: 5. CDR1 and CDR2 from the germline V gene are ENHRY and SYGVKD. In nucleotides, the CDR3 is TGTGCCACCGGACTAGCGGGAGGCCTGAACACCGGGGAGCTGTTTTTT. This encodes CATGLAGGLNTGELFF.

About this clone itself: The junction differs from germline at one of its ends, possibly a read error. The CDR3 region is CASIYNRVVNSPLHF. CDR3 DNA sequence: TGTGCCAGCATTTACAACAGGGTAGTAAATTCACCCCTCCACTTT. The chain joins TRBV6-5 to TRBJ1-6; possible D gene TRBD1, 6 bases. The CDR3 contains 15 residues. The germline gives CDR1 MNHEY, CDR2 SVGAGI.

The genes are TRBV5-1 and TRBJ2-1; 12 bases agree with TRBD2. The CDR3 spans 16 residues. Germline trimming cut 3 bases from V and 3 bases from J; bases unmatched to any gene: 4. Germline V gene lookup returns CDR1 SGHRS and CDR2 YFSETQ. CDR3 in DNA: TGCGCCAGCAGCTGGAGGACTAGCGGGAACTACAATGAGCAGTTCTTC. This gives the protein CASSWRTSGNYNEQFF.

Only one count was recorded for this clone. The chain joins TRBV3-1 (or the pseudogene TRBV3-2) to TRBJ1-2; D ambiguous. The CDR3 consists of 16 residues. Trimming left V 4 bases short and J 5 bases short, with 20 bases between. CDR1 is LGHDT, CDR2 YNNKEL, per germline (reference sequence). The CDR3 region has the DNA TGTGCCAGCAGCCTTAGAACCCCGGGCGAGCGGTATGGCTACACCTTC. Encoded protein: CASSLRTPGERYGYTF.

Here the CDR3 reads CSVEDLRLAGGVTQYF. The CDR3 nucleotides read TGCAGCGTTGAAGATCTTCGGTTAGCGGGAGGGGTAACCCAGTACTTC. This chain joins TRBV29-1 and TRBJ2-5; 11 bases align to TRBD2. This CDR3 has 16 amino acids. CDR1 is SQVTM and CDR2 is ANQGSEA in the germline V gene. J lost 8 bases, V lost 0 bases, and 11 bases had no gene match.

J is TRBJ2-5 and V is TRBV7-7; TRBD1 is a possible D gene (6 bases). The CDR3 contains 13 residues. V was clipped by 5 bases and J by 3 bases, with 10 bases between them. Germline assignment: CDR1 SSHAT and CDR2 FNYEAQ (reference sequence). The CDR3 protein is CASSGNREETQYF. In DNA, the CDR3 is TGTGCCAGCAGCGGCAACAGGGAAGAGACCCAGTACTTC.

CDR3 sequence: CASSHRAGQETQYF. Here the CDR3 DNA reads TGCGCCAGCAGCCATCGAGCTGGTCAAGAGACCCAGTACTTC. This chain connects TRBV4-3 to TRBJ2-5; no reliable D call. This CDR3 is 14 amino acids long. V lost 3 bases, J lost 2 bases, and 10 bases lay in between. CDR1 is LGHNA and CDR2 is YSLEER in the germline V gene.

This clone was detected once. The chain uses TRBV5-3 and TRBJ1-6; possible D gene TRBD1, 6 bases. TRBV5-3 falls under the ORF class, with uncertain function. V lost 4 bases to trimming and J lost 0 bases, with 11 bases between them. There are 16 residues in the CDR3. In DNA form, the CDR3 reads TGTGCCAGAAGCACCGGACAGCGCTCCTATAATTCACCCCTCCACTTT. It specifies CARSTGQRSYNSPLHF.

This chain joins TRBV28 and TRBJ2-2; no firm D call. V dropped 8 bases and J dropped 2 bases, with 18 bases sitting between them. CDR1 MDHEN and CDR2 SYDVKM come from the germline V gene. This CDR3 is built from 16 residues. The CDR3 loop is CASSRESIPNTGELFF. Here the CDR3 DNA reads TGTGCCAGCTCCCGAGAGTCGATACCCAACACCGGGGAGCTGTTTTTT.

The chain links TRBV7-9 to TRBJ1-4; 12 nucleotides agree with TRBD1. Germline CDR1 and CDR2: SEHNR and FQNEAQ (reference sequence). With 4 bases clipped from V and 7 bases from J, the junction kept 4 bases outside the gene matches. The CDR3 has 15 residues. The CDR3 sequence is CASSSTGQGAEKLFF. The CDR3, as DNA: TGTGCCAGCAGCTCAACGGGACAGGGGGCTGAAAAACTGTTTTTT.

The CDR3 loop reads CASSLPAANTGELFF. Written as DNA, the CDR3 is TGTGCCAGCAGTTTACCAGCGGCGAACACCGGGGAGCTGTTTTTT. The V and J genes are TRBV28 and TRBJ2-2; D is perhaps TRBD2 (5 bases). CDR1 and CDR2 (germline): MDHEN, SYDVKM. V was pared by 2 bases and J by 0 bases, with 7 bases between. This CDR3 region has 15 residues.